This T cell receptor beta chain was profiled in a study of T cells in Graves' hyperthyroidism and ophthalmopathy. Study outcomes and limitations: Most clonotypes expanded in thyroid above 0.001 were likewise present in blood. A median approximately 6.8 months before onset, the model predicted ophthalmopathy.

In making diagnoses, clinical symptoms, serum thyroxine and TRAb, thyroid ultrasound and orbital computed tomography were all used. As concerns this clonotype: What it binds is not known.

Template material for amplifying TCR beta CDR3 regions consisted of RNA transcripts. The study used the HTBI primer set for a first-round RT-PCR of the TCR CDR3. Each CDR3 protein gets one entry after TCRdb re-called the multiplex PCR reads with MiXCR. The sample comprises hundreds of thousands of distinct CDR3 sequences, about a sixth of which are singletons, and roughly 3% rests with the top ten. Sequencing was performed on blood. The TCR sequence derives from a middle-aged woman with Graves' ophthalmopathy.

CDR3 loop: CASSLGVSAIYF. For the CDR3, the DNA is TGTGCCAGCAGCTTAGGGGTTTCCGCCATATATTTT. The chain combines TRBV7-2 with TRBJ1-3; D is uncertain. Germline V CDR1 and CDR2: SGHTA, FQGNSA. V lost 1 base and J lost 11, with 9 bases in between. The CDR3 totals 12 residues.